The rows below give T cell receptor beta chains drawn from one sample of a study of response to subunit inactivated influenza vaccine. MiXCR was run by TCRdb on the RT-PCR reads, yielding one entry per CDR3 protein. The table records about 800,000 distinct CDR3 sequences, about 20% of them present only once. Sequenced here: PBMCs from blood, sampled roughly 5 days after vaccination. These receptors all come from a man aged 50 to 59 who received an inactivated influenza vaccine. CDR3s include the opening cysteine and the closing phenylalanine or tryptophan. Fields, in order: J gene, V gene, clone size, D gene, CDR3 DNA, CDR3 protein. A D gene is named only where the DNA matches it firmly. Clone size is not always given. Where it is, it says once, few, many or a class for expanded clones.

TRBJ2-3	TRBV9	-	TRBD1	TGTGCCAGCAACAGGGGCTCGGATACGCAGTATTTT	CASNRGSDTQYF
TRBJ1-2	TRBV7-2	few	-	TGTGCCAGCAGCCTTCCGGGACGGGTCTATGGCTACACCTTC	CASSLPGRVYGYTF
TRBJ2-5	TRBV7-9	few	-	TGTGCCAGCAGCCCAACTTCAGGTGTAAAGACCCAGTACTTC	CASSPTSGVKTQYF
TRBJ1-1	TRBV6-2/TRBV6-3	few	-	TGTGCCAGCACCGAGATAGGCAGGCTCACTGAAGCTTTCTTT	CASTEIGRLTEAFF
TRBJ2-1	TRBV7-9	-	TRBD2	TGTGCCAGCATCCCGGGGGGGGGAATCGCCTACAATGAGCAGTTCTTC	CASIPGGGIAYNEQFF
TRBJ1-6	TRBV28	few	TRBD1	TGTGCCAGCAGTGTAGGACCAGGGGGAGGAGGTAATTCACCCCTCCACTTT	CASSVGPGGGGNSPLHF
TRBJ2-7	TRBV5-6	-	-	TGTGCCAGCAGCTTAACGTACTACGAGCAGTGCTTC	CASSLTYYEQCF
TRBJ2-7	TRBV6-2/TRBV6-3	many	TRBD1	TGTGCCAGCAGTGTGGGGACAGGGGGCGACGAGCAGTACTTC	CASSVGTGGDEQYF
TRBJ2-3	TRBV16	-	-	TGTGCCAGCAGCCAATTAGCACCCACCTATAGCACAGATACGCAGTATTTT	CASSQLAPTYSTDTQYF
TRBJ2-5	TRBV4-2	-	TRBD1	TGTGCCAGCAGCCAAGGGGACAGGGGGCGCGGAGAGACCCAGTACTTC	CASSQGDRGRGETQYF
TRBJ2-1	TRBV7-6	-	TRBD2	TGTGCCGTTAGCGGGAGCTCCTACAATGAGCAGTTCTTC	CAVSGSSYNEQFF
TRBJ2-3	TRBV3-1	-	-	TGTGCCAGCAGCCAAGATCCCCATGGTCAGCCCCAGTATTTT	CASSQDPHGQPQYF
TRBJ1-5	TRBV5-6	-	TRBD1	TGTGCCAGCAGCTTTGGACAGGAGCTAGGACAGCCCCAGCATTTT	CASSFGQELGQPQHF
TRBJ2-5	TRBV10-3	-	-	TGTGCCATCAGTGAGTCCCTGACAGTAGGGACCCAGTACTTC	CAISESLTVGTQYF
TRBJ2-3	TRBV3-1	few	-	TGTGCCAGCAGCCAAGCGGGTCGATGGAGCCCAGATACGCAGTATTTT	CASSQAGRWSPDTQYF
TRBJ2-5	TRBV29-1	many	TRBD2	TGCAGCGTGAAACTAGCGAGGGAGACCCAGTACTTC	CSVKLARETQYF
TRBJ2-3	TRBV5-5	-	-	TGTGCCAGCAGCTTCTCCCCCGGGAAGAGCACAGATACGCAGTATTTT	CASSFSPGKSTDTQYF
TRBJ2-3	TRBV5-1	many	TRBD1	TGCGCCAGCAGCCTAGGACAGGGTTGGGATACGCAGTATTTT	CASSLGQGWDTQYF
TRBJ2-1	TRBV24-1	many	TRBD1	TGTGCCACCAGTGATGCTGGGACAGCGTCATACAATGAGCAGTTCTTC	CATSDAGTASYNEQFF
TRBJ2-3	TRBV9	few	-	TGTGCCAGCAGCCCCGGGTCAGGGGTAACAGATACGCAGTATTTT	CASSPGSGVTDTQYF
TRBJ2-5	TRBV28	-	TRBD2	TGTGCCAGCAGGGCTAGCGGGACCCAAGAGACCCAGTACTTC	CASRASGTQETQYF
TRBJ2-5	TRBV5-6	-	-	TGTGCCAGCAGCTCGAGGGGAAGGGGTGGGCGAGAGACCCAGTACTTC	CASSSRGRGGRETQYF
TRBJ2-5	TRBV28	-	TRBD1	TGTGCCAGCAGCCTCAAGGACAGGGGGAACCTGGCGGCCCAGTACTTC	CASSLKDRGNLAAQYF
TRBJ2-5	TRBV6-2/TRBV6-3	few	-	TGTGCCAGCAGTTACGGTCCCGGCAGTTTCCGAAAAGAGACCCAGTACTTC	CASSYGPGSFRKETQYF
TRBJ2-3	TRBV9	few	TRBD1	TGTGCCAGCAGCTCCCAGGGGGTAGGTTTTACAGATACGCAGTATTTT	CASSSQGVGFTDTQYF
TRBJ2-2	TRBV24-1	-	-	TGTGCCTCGGGGGGACACTCGAACACCGGGGAGCTGTTTTTT	CASGGHSNTGELFF
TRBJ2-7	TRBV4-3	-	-	TGCGCCAGCAGCCAAGGGATGGGCGGGATGGTTGGCGAGCAGTACTTC	CASSQGMGGMVGEQYF
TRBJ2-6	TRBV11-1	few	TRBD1	TGTGCCAGCAGCTCTCGGACAGGGGGAGACTCTGGGGCCAACGTCCTGACTTTC	CASSSRTGGDSGANVLTF
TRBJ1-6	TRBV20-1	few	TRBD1	TGCAGTGCCCGAACGGGACAGTATAATTCACCCCTCCACTTT	CSARTGQYNSPLHF
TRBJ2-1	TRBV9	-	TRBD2	TGTGCCAGCAGCCCTATAACTAGCGGGCCTTACAATGAGCAGTTCTTC	CASSPITSGPYNEQFF
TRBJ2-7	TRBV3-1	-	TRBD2	TGTGCCAGCAGCCAAGGGGCTAGCGGGATCTACGAGCAGTACTTC	CASSQGASGIYEQYF
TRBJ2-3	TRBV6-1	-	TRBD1	TGTGCCAGCAGTAGAGACCGGGACAGTATATCAGATACGCAGTATTTT	CASSRDRDSISDTQYF
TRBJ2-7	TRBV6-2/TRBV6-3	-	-	TGTGCCAGCAGTGGAGGGGCAGGGGCGCCCCTCTACTACGAGCAGTACTTC	CASSGGAGAPLYYEQYF
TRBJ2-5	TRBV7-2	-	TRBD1	TGTGCCAGCAGCCGCGGGACAGGCCTCCAAGAGACCCAGTACTTC	CASSRGTGLQETQYF
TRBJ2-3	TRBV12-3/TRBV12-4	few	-	TGTGCCAGCAGTTTATACCACAGGGAGAGCACAGATACGCAGTATTTT	CASSLYHRESTDTQYF
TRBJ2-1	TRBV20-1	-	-	TGCAGTGCGCGACGGGTGGTAAATGAGCAGTTCTTC	CSARRVVNEQFF
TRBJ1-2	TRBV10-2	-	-	TGCGCCAGCAGTGAGTCGCAGGGCAACTATGGCTACACCTTC	CASSESQGNYGYTF
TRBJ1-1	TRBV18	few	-	TGTGCCAGCTCACCCGGGGAGAACACTGAAGCTTTCTTT	CASSPGENTEAFF
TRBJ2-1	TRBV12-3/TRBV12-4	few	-	TGTGCCTGTAGTGAGTGGGTTAACAATGAGCAGTTCTTC	CACSEWVNNEQFF
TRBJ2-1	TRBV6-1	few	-	TGTGCCAGCAGCCTAGGACAGCACTACAATGAGCAGTTCTTC	CASSLGQHYNEQFF
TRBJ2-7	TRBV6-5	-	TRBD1	TGTGCCAGCAGTACTACAGGGGCAACCTACGAGCAGTACTTC	CASSTTGATYEQYF
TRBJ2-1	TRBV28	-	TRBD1	TGTGCCAGCACGGGACAGTACTACAATGAGCAGTTCTTC	CASTGQYYNEQFF
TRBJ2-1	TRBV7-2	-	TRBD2	TGTGCCAGCAGCTCAGGACTAGCGGGAGGAGGACTGTTCTTC	CASSSGLAGGGLFF
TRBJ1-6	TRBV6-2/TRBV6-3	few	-	TGTGCCAGCACGGCAGGGGTTCTTTCTTCACCCCTCCACTTT	CASTAGVLSSPLHF
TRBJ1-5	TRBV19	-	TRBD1	TGTGCCAGTAGTGCGCCGGGACAGGGCAATCAGCCCCAGCATTTT	CASSAPGQGNQPQHF
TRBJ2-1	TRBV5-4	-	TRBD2	TGTGCCAGCAGTAAAAGCGGACTAGCAGTCTATGAGCAGTTCTTC	CASSKSGLAVYEQFF
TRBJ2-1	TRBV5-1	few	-	TGCGCCAGCACGGGGAACTCCTACAATGAGCAGTTCTTC	CASTGNSYNEQFF
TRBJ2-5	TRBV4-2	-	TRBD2	TGTGCCAGCAGCCCCTGGACTAGCGGGAGTACGGAGACCCAGTACTTC	CASSPWTSGSTETQYF
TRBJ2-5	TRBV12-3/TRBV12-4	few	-	TGTGCCAGCAGTTTCTTTGGGCAAGAGACCCAGTACTTC	CASSFFGQETQYF
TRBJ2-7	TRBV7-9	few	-	TGTGCCAGCAGCTTACCCCCCGGCAGGGGTGGCGAGCAGTACTTC	CASSLPPGRGGEQYF
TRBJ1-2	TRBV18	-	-	TGTGCCAGCTCACCTCAGGGGAATGCTGGCTACACCTTC	CASSPQGNAGYTF
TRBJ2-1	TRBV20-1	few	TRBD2	TGCAGTGCTAGAGACCGGACTAGCGGGTCCAGAAGCTCCTACAATGAGCAGTTCTTC	CSARDRTSGSRSSYNEQFF
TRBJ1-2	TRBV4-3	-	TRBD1	TGCGCCAGCAGTCCCGGGACAGCCAGCTATGGCTACACCTTC	CASSPGTASYGYTF
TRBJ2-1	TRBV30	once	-	TGTGCCTGGAGTGTCGTAGGTAATGAGCAGTTCTTC	CAWSVVGNEQFF
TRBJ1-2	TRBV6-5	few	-	TGTGCCAGCAGTTACGATACAGACTATGGCTACACCTTC	CASSYDTDYGYTF
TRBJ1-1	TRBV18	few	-	TGTGCCAGCTCACCACCCCCACGCGGAAGGAACACTGAAGCTTTCTTT	CASSPPPRGRNTEAFF
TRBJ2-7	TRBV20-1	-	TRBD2	TGCAGCCCTGAGCGGGAGTCGAGCTACGAGCAGTACTTC	CSPERESSYEQYF